Presented here are 27 T cell receptor beta chains from one specimen sequenced in a study of blood T cell repertoires in COVID-19. Libraries were prepared by immunoSEQ multiplex PCR; TCRdb keeps only in-frame clonotypes and omits some of them. The table has roughly 29,000 clones, almost 85% seen once. Sequencing was performed on peripheral blood. Receptor source: a man older than 75 with active COVID-19.

This clone was detected only a few times. V gene TRBV6-2 or TRBV6-3 combines with J gene TRBJ2-7, with TRBD1 as a possible D gene (6 bases). V was trimmed by 0 bases and J by 5 bases, leaving 8 bases between them. This CDR3 is built from 13 residues. In germline, CDR1 is MNHEY, CDR2 SVGEGT. The CDR3 spells CASSYSKGDEQYF. The CDR3 DNA follows: TGTGCCAGCAGTTACTCTAAGGGGGACGAGCAGTACTTC.

The chain joins TRBV24-1 to TRBJ2-5; 9 bases are a match to TRBD1. V was clipped by 5 bases and J by 2 bases; unmatched bases: 8. CDR1 and CDR2 (germline): KGHDR, SFDVKD. The CDR3 length is 16 residues. The CDR3 region has the DNA TGTGCCACCAGTGGGGTCGGACAGGGGAATCAAGAGACCCAGTACTTC. It specifies CATSGVGQGNQETQYF.

The rearrangement uses TRBV5-1 and TRBJ2-7; TRBD1 matches at 10 bases. Per germline, CDR1 SGHRS and CDR2 YFSETQ. The V and J ends lost 2 bases and 1 base, in that order; junction bases with no gene match: 9. CDR3 length: 17 residues. The CDR3 DNA reads TGCGCCAGCAGCTTCCTGCCCCCGGGACAGGGGTCCTACGAGCAGTACTTC. Its translation is CASSFLPPGQGSYEQYF.

This chain connects TRBV6-1 to TRBJ1-3; D is uncertain. The CDR3 runs to 17 residues. V was shortened by 0 bases and J by 0 bases, with 12 bases between the two germline ends. CDR1 MNHNS and CDR2 SASEGT come from the germline V gene. CDR3 sequence reads: CASSEAHGGSSGNTIYF. DNA for the CDR3: TGTGCCAGCAGTGAAGCACATGGCGGTAGCTCTGGAAACACCATATATTTT.

The DNA for the CDR3 is TGTGCCAGCAGCTTAGGAGTCAGGGTGACCGGGGAGCTGTTTTTT. It yields the protein CASSLGVRVTGELFF. The rearrangement joins TRBV13 to TRBJ2-2; TRBD1 might be the D (5 bases). The CDR3 consists of 15 residues. V shed 0 bases and J shed 5 bases, with 10 bases lying between them. Per the germline V gene, CDR1 is PRHDT and CDR2 is FYEKMQ (reference sequence).

This clone was picked up one time. V and J are TRBV5-5 and TRBJ2-5; 7 bases are a match to TRBD2. The CDR3 has 16 amino acids. Germline assignment: CDR1 SGHKS and CDR2 YYEKEE (reference sequence). The V gene end was trimmed by 1 base and the J gene end by 5 bases; junction bases not matched to a gene: 11. The CDR3 reads CASSLRIGTTRETQYF. The DNA of the CDR3 is TGTGCCAGCAGCTTGAGAATCGGGACTACTCGGGAGACCCAGTACTTC.

This clone came up once. The chain uses TRBV2 and TRBJ1-3, with D tentatively TRBD1 (6 bases). The CDR3 length is 17 residues. V was clipped by 3 bases and J by 4 bases, with 19 bases between them. The germline CDR1 and CDR2 sequences are SNHLY and FYNNEI. The CDR3 DNA follows: TGTGCCAGCAGTGAGACTCCGGGACATGGACTGGGAAACACCATATATTTT. It is translated as CASSETPGHGLGNTIYF.

This chain links TRBV29-1 with TRBJ1-2; TRBD1 matches at 8 bases. The germline gives CDR1 SQVTM, CDR2 ANQGSEA. Trimming at V came to 3 bases and at J to 5 bases, leaving 14 bases not matched to a gene. This CDR3 spans 16 amino acids. The CDR3, as DNA: TGCAGCGTTGATGGGCAGGGGGCCCTCCGCCGGTATGGCTACACCTTC. Translating it yields CSVDGQGALRRYGYTF.

This clone was seen once. The CDR3 nucleotides are TGCGCCAGCAGCCCGGATGGGGGGTTCTACGAGCAGTACTTC. Protein: CASSPDGGFYEQYF. The V gene is TRBV5-1, the J gene TRBJ2-7; possibly TRBD2 for D (6 bases). CDR1 is SGHRS and CDR2 is YFSETQ in the germline V gene. The CDR3 has 14 amino acids. V lost 4 bases to trimming and J lost 3 bases, with 14 bases between them.

This sequence joins TRBV4-1 and TRBJ1-1; maybe TRBD1 (6 bases). Germline loops: CDR1 MGHRA, CDR2 YSYEKL. The CDR3 is 13 residues long. V gave up 8 bases and J gave up 4 bases, with 14 bases separating them. CDR3 in DNA: TGCGCCAGCCTCAAGAAAGGGGGCACTGAAGCTTTCTTT. Translation: CASLKKGGTEAFF.

V gene TRBV19 combines with J gene TRBJ1-6; 10 nucleotides agree with TRBD1. Trimming removed 6 bases from V and 7 bases from J; junction bases left unmatched: 3. This CDR3 region has 14 residues. The germline V gene encodes CDR1 LNHDA and CDR2 SQIVND (reference sequence). The CDR3 bases are TGTGCCAGTAGGTGGGGACAGGGGAATTCACCCCTCCACTTT. Amino acids: CASRWGQGNSPLHF.

CDR3 nucleotide sequence: TGCGCCAGCAGCAACAACAGGGGTGGAAACACCATATATTTT. Residues: CASSNNRGGNTIYF. The rearrangement joins TRBV5-1 to TRBJ1-3, with TRBD1 matching 7 bases. J was trimmed by 3 bases and V by 4 bases; bases with no gene match: 4. The CDR3 has 14 amino acids. Germline V gives CDR1 SGHRS, CDR2 YFSETQ.

The chain links TRBV4-1 to TRBJ1-2; D gene uncertain. V shed 1 base and J shed 0 bases, with 9 bases lying between them. Germline CDR1 and CDR2: MGHRA and YSYEKL. CDR3 size: 15 residues. The CDR3 region is CASSQGQVTNYGYTF. CDR3 DNA sequence: TGCGCCAGCAGCCAAGGCCAGGTCACTAACTATGGCTACACCTTC.

The sample holds a few counts of this clone. The DNA of the CDR3 is TGTGCCAGCAGCGCTGGGACAGGGGGTGATCAGCCCCAGCATTTT. This translates into CASSAGTGGDQPQHF. The gene calls are TRBV7-9 and TRBJ1-5, with TRBD1 matching over 11 bases. CDR1 and CDR2 from the germline V gene are SEHNR and FQNEAQ (reference sequence). The CDR3 is 15 amino acids. The V gene end was trimmed by 5 bases and the J gene end by 5 bases; junction bases not matched to a gene: 5.

This chain joins TRBV4-1 and TRBJ1-2; perhaps TRBD1 as D (5 bases). Trimming left V 0 bases short and J 5 bases short, with 10 bases between. From germline, CDR1 is MGHRA and CDR2 YSYEKL. The CDR3 consists of 14 residues. Here the CDR3 reads CASSQDPTVYGYTF. The DNA of the CDR3 is TGCGCCAGCAGCCAAGACCCGACAGTTTATGGCTACACCTTC.

The chain carries TRBV7-3 and TRBJ2-3; weak D call: TRBD1 (6 bases). Germline CDR1 SGHTA, CDR2 FQGTGA. With 6 bases removed from V and 3 bases from J, the gap between germline ends came to 10 bases. This CDR3 contains 13 residues. The CDR3 DNA reads TGTGCCAGCAGATCAACAGGGACAGATACGCAGTATTTT. Protein: CASRSTGTDTQYF.

This chain connects TRBV12-5 to TRBJ1-5; D remains ambiguous. Germline CDR1 reads LGHNT; CDR2 reads FRNRAP. V shed 1 base and J shed 7 bases, with 8 bases lying between them. This CDR3 comprises 13 residues. The CDR3 DNA sequence: TGTGCTAGTGGTTTGGGGGCTGGACAGCCCCAGCATTTT. Amino acids: CASGLGAGQPQHF.

The CDR3 here is CASSWRLATLYNEQFF. Here the CDR3 DNA reads TGTGCCAGCAGTTGGCGACTAGCTACACTTTACAATGAGCAGTTCTTC. V and J are TRBV27 and TRBJ2-1, with 7 bases fitting TRBD2. Trimming took 4 bases from V and 4 from J; bases not matched to a gene: 10. There are 16 residues in the CDR3. CDR1 is MNHEY, CDR2 SMNVEV, per germline (reference sequence).

There are a few counts of this clone. The chain employs TRBV5-6 and TRBJ1-1; unclear D gene. This CDR3 comprises 15 residues. From germline, CDR1 is SGHDT and CDR2 YYEEEE. Trimming left V 4 bases short and J 0 bases short, with 13 bases between. CDR3 in DNA: TGTGCCAGCAGCCCTCGGGTTGGTATGAACACTGAAGCTTTCTTT. As protein: CASSPRVGMNTEAFF. Variable domain in full (rest from reference TRBV5-6 and TRBJ1-1): DAGVTQSPTHLIKTRGQQVTLRCSPKSGHDTVSWYQQALGQGPQFIFQYYEEEERQRGNFPDRFSGHQFPNYSSELNVNALLLGDSALYLCASSPRVGMNTEAFFGQGTRLTVV.

The chain couples TRBV10-1 to TRBJ2-3; D possibly corresponds to TRBD1 (7 bases). Germline CDR1 reads WNHNN; CDR2 reads SYGVQD (reference sequence). This CDR3 region has 15 residues. V was cut by 11 bases and J by 6 bases, with 24 bases left in between. Here the CDR3 reads CAGGTRGLYIDTQYF. The CDR3 DNA sequence: TGCGCCGGAGGGACAAGGGGGCTATATATTGATACGCAGTATTTT.

J is TRBJ2-1 and V is TRBV6-5; D remains ambiguous. CDR1 and CDR2 (germline): MNHEY, SVGAGI. This CDR3 contains 13 residues. The germline V and J ends were trimmed by 7 bases and 4 bases, with 11 bases remaining between them. CDR3: CASIRSQYNEQFF. The CDR3 bases are TGTGCCAGCATTCGGAGTCAGTACAATGAGCAGTTCTTC.

This chain links TRBV5-1 with TRBJ2-1; 9 positions agree with TRBD2. This CDR3 region has 16 residues. V lost 1 base, J lost 6 bases, and 8 bases stayed unmatched. Germline CDR1 is SGHRS and CDR2 is YFSETQ. The CDR3 loop reads CASSLRTSGGPNEQFF. In DNA form, the CDR3 reads TGCGCCAGCAGCTTGCGCACGAGCGGGGGGCCCAATGAGCAGTTCTTC.

The J gene is TRBJ1-6, the V gene TRBV30; D gene unclear. Germline V lookup: CDR1 GTSNPN, CDR2 SVGIG (reference sequence). Trimming removed 2 bases from V and 0 bases from J, with 8 bases in between. The CDR3 is 15 amino acids. The CDR3 loop is CAWSPMSSYNSPLHF. The CDR3 DNA sequence: TGTGCCTGGAGTCCTATGAGCTCCTATAATTCACCCCTCCACTTT.

The chain uses TRBV19 and TRBJ2-6; 10 bases are a match to TRBD1. The CDR3 has 19 residues. V dropped 9 bases and J dropped 1; count of bases not matched to a gene: 15. The V gene's germline CDR1 is LNHDA and CDR2 SQIVND (reference sequence). The CDR3 region is CASSRDRGYQRSGANVLTF. DNA for the CDR3: TGTGCCAGCTCCCGGGACAGGGGCTACCAACGGTCTGGGGCCAACGTCCTGACTTTC.

The chain combines TRBV5-1 with TRBJ1-2, with TRBD1 matching over 9 bases. Germline CDR1 and CDR2: SGHRS and YFSETQ. This CDR3 spans 17 amino acids. V lost 4 bases, J lost 3 bases, and 13 bases stayed unmatched. CDR3 region: CASSLGQGLSSDYGYTF. The CDR3 nucleotides are TGCGCCAGCAGCCTCGGACAGGGGCTCTCGTCGGACTATGGCTACACCTTC. The variable domain in full, completed from reference TRBV5-1 and TRBJ1-2, reads KAGVTQTPRYLIKTRGQQVTLSCSPISGHRSVSWYQQTPGQGLQFLFEYFSETQRNKGNFPGRFSGRQFSNSRSEMNVSTLELGDSALYLCASSLGQGLSSDYGYTFGSGTRLTVV.

This chain links TRBV19 with TRBJ2-1; 13 bases are a match to TRBD2. The CDR3 contains 15 residues. The J segment lost 10 bases and the V segment lost 4 bases, leaving 7 bases of the junction unmatched. CDR1 is LNHDA, CDR2 SQIVND, per germline (reference sequence). CDR3 protein: CASSKTPGLAGEQFF. Written as DNA, the CDR3 is TGTGCCAGTAGTAAAACCCCGGGACTAGCGGGGGAGCAGTTCTTC. Full variable domain (rest looked up from reference TRBV19 and TRBJ2-1): DGGITQSPKYLFRKEGQNVTLSCEQNLNHDAMYWYRQDPGQGLRLIYYSQIVNDFQKGDIAEGYSVSREKKESFPLTVTSAQKNPTAFYLCASSKTPGLAGEQFFGPGTRLTVL.

About this clone itself: At the DNA level, this CDR3 is encoded by other sequences in the same sample as well. The rearrangement joins TRBV19 to TRBJ1-2; 9 bases map to TRBD1. This CDR3 is built from 17 residues. Trimming cost V 5 bases and J 1 base; bases outside gene matches: 11. CDR1 LNHDA and CDR2 SQIVND come from the germline V gene (reference sequence). The CDR3 DNA is TGTGCCAGTAGTTTACTCCCGGGACAGGGATTTAACTATGGCTACACCTTC. Residues: CASSLLPGQGFNYGYTF.